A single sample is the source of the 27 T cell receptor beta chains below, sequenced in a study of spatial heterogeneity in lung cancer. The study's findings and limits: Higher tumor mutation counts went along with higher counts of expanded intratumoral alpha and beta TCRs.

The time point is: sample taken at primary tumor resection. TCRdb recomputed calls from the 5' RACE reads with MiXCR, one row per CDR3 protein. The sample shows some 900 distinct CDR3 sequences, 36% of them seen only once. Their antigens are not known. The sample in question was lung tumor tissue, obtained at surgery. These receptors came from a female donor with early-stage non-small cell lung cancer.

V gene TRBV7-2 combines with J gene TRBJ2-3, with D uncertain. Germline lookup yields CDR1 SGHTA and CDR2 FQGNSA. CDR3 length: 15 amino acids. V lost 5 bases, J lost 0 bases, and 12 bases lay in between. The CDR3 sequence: CASSLQTPSTDTQYF. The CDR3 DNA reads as TGTGCCAGCAGCCTTCAGACTCCTAGCACAGATACGCAGTATTTT.

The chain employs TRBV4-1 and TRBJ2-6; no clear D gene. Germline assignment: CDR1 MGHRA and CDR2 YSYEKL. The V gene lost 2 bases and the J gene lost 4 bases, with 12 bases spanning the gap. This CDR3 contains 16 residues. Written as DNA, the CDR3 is TGCGCCAGCAGCCAATCTAGTCTGCGGGGGGCCAACGTCCTGACTTTC. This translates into CASSQSSLRGANVLTF.

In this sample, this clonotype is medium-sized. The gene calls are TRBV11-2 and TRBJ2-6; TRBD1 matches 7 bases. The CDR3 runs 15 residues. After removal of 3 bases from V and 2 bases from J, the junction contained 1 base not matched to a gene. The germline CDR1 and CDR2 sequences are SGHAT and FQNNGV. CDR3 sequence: CASSFDRAGANVLTF. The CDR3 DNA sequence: TGTGCCAGCAGCTTTGACAGGGCTGGGGCCAACGTCCTGACTTTC.

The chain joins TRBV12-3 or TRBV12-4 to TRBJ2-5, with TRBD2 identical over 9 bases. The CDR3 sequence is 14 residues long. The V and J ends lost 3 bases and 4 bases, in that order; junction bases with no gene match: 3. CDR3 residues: CASSLAGGAETQYF. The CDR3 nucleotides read TGTGCCAGCAGTTTGGCGGGAGGGGCAGAGACCCAGTACTTC.

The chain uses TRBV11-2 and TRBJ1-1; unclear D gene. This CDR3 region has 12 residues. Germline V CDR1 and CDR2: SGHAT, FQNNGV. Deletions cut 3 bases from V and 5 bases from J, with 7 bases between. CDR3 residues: CASSFVWTEAFF. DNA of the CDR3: TGTGCCAGCAGCTTCGTGTGGACTGAAGCTTTCTTT.

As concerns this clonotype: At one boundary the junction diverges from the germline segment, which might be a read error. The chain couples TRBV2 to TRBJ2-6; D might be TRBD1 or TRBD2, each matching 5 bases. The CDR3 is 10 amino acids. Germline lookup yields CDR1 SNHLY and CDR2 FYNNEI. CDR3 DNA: TGTGCCAGCAGTCGGGACGTCCTGATTTTC. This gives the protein CASSRDVLIF.

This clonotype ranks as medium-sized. Written as DNA, the CDR3 is TGTGCCAGCAGTGAAGCTGTGGGGGGCTACTATGGCTACACCTTC. Residues: CASSEAVGGYYGYTF. The rearrangement uses TRBV6-1 and TRBJ1-2; tentatively, D is TRBD1 (6 bases). V lost 0 bases to trimming and J lost 3 bases, with 11 bases between them. The CDR3 sequence is 15 residues long. CDR1 is MNHNS, CDR2 SASEGT, per germline.

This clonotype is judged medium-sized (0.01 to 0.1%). The CDR3 DNA reads TGTGCCAGCAGCTTTTTTTTGGGTGACACTCCGGATGGCTACACCTTC. It encodes CASSFFLGDTPDGYTF. J is TRBJ1-2 and V is TRBV7-2; D is unresolved. The germline V gene encodes CDR1 SGHTA and CDR2 FQGNSA. Trimming cost V 3 bases and J 6 bases, with 20 bases left between them. The CDR3 sequence is 16 residues long.

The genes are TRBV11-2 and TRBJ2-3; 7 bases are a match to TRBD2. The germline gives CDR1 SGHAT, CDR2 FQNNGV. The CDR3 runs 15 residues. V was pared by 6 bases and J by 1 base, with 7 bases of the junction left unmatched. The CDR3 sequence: CASRSAAGGTDTQYF. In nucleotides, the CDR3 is TGTGCCAGCAGATCGGCTGCGGGGGGCACAGATACGCAGTATTTT.

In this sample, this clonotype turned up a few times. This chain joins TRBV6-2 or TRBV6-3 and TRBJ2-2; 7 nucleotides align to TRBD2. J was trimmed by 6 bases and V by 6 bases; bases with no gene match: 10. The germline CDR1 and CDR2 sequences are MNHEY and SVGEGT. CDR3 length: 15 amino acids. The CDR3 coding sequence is TGTGCCAGCAGACCACCGGGACGGGGGGCCGGGGAGCTGTTTTTT. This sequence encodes CASRPPGRGAGELFF.

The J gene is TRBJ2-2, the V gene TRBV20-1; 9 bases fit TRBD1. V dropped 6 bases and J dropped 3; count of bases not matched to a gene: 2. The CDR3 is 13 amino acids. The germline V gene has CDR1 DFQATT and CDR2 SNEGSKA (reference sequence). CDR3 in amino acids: CSARTGDTGELFF. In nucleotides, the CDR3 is TGCAGTGCCCGGACAGGGGACACCGGGGAGCTGTTTTTT.

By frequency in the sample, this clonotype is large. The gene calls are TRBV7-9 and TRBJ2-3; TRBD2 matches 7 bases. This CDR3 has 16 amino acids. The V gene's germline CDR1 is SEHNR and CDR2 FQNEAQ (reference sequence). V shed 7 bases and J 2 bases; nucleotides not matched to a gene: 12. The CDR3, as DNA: TGTGCCAGCACCAACGGGCTAGCGGACAACACAGATACGCAGTATTTT. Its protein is CASTNGLADNTDTQYF.

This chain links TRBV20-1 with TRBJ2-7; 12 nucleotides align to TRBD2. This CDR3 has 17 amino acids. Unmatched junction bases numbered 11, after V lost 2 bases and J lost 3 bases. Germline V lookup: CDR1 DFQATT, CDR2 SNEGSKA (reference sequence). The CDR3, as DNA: TGCAGTGCTAGAACTGTGACTAGCGGGGGTTATCGCTACGAGCAGTACTTC. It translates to CSARTVTSGGYRYEQYF.

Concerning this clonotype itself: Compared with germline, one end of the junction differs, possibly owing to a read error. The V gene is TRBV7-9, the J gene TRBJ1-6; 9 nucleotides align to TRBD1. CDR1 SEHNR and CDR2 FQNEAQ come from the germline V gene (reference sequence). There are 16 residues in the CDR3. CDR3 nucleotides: TGTGTCAGCAGCCTTGGACAGGGGTTTGCAAATTCACCCCTCCACTTT. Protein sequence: CVSSLGQGFANSPLHF.

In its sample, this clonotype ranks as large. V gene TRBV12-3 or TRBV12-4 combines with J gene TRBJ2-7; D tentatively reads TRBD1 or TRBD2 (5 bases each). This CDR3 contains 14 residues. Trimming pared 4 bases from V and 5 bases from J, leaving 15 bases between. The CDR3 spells CASSSTGRTHEQYF. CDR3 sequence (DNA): TGTGCCAGCAGTTCGACGGGGCGGACCCACGAGCAGTACTTC.

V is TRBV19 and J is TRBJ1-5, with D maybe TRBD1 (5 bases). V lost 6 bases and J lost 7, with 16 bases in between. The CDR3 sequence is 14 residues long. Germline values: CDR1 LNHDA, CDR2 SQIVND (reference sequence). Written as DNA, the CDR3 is TGTGCCAGTAGGGACTCAGGGTTGAGGCAGCCCCAGCATTTT. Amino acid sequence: CASRDSGLRQPQHF.

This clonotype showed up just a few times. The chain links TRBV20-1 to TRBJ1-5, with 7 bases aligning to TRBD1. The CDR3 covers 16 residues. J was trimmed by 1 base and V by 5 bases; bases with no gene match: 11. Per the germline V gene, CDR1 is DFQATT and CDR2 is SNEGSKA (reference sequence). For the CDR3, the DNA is TGCAGTGCTCCTCTCAGGGGGGGCGGGAGCAATCAGCCCCAGCATTTT. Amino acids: CSAPLRGGGSNQPQHF.

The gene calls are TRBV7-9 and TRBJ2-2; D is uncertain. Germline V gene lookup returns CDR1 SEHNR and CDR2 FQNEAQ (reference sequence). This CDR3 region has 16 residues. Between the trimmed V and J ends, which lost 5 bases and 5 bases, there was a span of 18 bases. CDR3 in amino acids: CASSPPVVGPTGELFF. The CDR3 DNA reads TGTGCCAGCAGCCCCCCAGTCGTTGGCCCTACCGGGGAGCTGTTTTTT.

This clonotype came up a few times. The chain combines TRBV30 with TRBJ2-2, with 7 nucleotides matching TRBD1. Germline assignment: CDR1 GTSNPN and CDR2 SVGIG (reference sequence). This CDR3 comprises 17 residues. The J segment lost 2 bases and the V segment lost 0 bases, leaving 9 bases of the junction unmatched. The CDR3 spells CAWSVRGGQINTGELFF. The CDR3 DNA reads TGTGCCTGGAGTGTACGAGGGGGACAGATAAACACCGGGGAGCTGTTTTTT.

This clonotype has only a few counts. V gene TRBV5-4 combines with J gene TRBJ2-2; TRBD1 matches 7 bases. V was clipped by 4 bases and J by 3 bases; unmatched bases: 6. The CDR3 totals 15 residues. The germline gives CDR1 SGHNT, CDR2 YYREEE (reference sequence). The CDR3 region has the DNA TGTGCCAGCAGCGCAAGGGACAGCTACACCGGGGAGCTGTTTTTT. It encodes CASSARDSYTGELFF. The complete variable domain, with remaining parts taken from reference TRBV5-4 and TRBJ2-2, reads ETGVTQSPTHLIKTRGQQVTLRCSSQSGHNTVSWYQQALGQGPQFIFQYYREEENGRGNFPPRFSGLQFPNYSSELNVNALELDDSALYLCASSARDSYTGELFFGEGSRLTVL.

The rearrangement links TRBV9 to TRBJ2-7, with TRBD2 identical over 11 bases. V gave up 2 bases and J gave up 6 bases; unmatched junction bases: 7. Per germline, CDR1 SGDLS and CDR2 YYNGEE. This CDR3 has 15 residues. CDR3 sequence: CASSVTSGDLAEQYF. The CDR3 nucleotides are TGTGCCAGCAGCGTGACTAGCGGGGACTTAGCCGAGCAGTACTTC.

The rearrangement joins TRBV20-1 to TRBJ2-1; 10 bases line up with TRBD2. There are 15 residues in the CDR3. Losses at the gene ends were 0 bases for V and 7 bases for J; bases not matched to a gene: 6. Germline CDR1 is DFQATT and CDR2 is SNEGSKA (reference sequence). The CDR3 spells CSARDPSGRGNEQFF. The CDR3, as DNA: TGCAGTGCTAGAGACCCTAGCGGGAGAGGAAATGAGCAGTTCTTC.

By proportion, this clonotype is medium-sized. The CDR3 DNA sequence: TGTGCCAGCAGCTTAGCGCCCCAGCGGGGAAGCACAGATACGCAGTATTTT. Protein product: CASSLAPQRGSTDTQYF. The chain carries TRBV7-8 and TRBJ2-3; 7 nucleotides line up with TRBD2. The CDR3 has 17 residues. V was pared by 0 bases and J by 0 bases, with 6 bases of the junction left unmatched. Germline CDR1 SGHVS, CDR2 FQNEAQ.

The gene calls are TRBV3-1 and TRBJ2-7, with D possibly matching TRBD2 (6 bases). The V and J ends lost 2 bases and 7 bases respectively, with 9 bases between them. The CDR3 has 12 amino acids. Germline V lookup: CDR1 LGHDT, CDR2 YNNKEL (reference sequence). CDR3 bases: TGTGCCAGCAGCCAAAACCGGGGGGAGCAGTACTTC. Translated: CASSQNRGEQYF.

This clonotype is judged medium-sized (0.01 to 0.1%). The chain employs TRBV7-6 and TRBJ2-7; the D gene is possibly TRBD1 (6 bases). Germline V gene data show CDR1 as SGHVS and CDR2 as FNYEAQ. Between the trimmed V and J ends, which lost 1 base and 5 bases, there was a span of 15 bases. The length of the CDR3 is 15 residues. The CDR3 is CASSLVAQGTHEQYF. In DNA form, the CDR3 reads TGTGCCAGCAGCTTAGTAGCGCAGGGGACCCACGAGCAGTACTTC.

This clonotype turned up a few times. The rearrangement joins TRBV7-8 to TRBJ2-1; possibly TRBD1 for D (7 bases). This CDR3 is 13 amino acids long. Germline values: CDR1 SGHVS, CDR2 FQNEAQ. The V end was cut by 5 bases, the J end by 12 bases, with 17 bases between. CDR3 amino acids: CASSLIQGGSQFF. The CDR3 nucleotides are TGTGCCAGCAGCCTAATTCAGGGGGGTTCGCAGTTCTTC.

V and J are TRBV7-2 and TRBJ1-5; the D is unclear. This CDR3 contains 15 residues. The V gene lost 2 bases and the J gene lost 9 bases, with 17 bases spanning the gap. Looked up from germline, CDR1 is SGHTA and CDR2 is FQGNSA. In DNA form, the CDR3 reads TGTGCCAGCAGCTTATCGCCAGGCAACCTAGGGCCCCAGCATTTT. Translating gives CASSLSPGNLGPQHF.